Listed below are T cell receptor beta chains from one sample, sequenced in a study of PD-1 blockade in classical Hodgkin lymphoma. Clones were sequenced by immunoSEQ multiplex PCR, and TCRdb holds only the in-frame ones, with some missing. This sample yields 11,000 to 15,000 clones, of which about 86% are seen a single time; around 4.5% belongs to the top ten. The input for sequencing was peripheral blood mononuclear cells (PBMCs), taken at baseline. These receptors all come from a human donor with classical Hodgkin lymphoma. The CDR3 runs from the conserved cysteine through the conserved F or W. D genes are given only for firm matches. Part of the rows lack a size; the others show once, few, many or a class for expanded clones.

v_gene: TRBV6-1; abundance: NA; j_gene: TRBJ2-3; d_gene: TRBD1; len: 16; CDR3aa: CASSDRDRGRTDTQYF; CDR3nt: TGTGCCAGCAGTGATCGGGACAGGGGTAGGACAGATACGCAGTATTTT
v_gene: TRBV7-6; abundance: NA; j_gene: TRBJ1-3; d_gene: NA; len: 15; CDR3aa: CASSLGVSSGNTIYF; CDR3nt: TGTGCCAGCAGCTTAGGAGTCTCCTCTGGAAACACCATATATTTT
v_gene: TRBV7-8; abundance: NA; j_gene: TRBJ2-7; d_gene: NA; len: 14; CDR3aa: CASSGWGASYEQYF; CDR3nt: TGTGCCAGCAGCGGGTGGGGGGCCTCCTACGAGCAGTACTTC
v_gene: TRBV6-5; abundance: NA; j_gene: TRBJ2-5; d_gene: TRBD1; len: 15; CDR3aa: CASRPTGSPGETQYF; CDR3nt: TGTGCCAGCAGACCGACAGGGAGCCCAGGGGAGACCCAGTACTTC
v_gene: TRBV7-9; abundance: few; j_gene: TRBJ2-2; d_gene: TRBD2; len: 17; CDR3aa: CASSDSGTSFVTGELFF; CDR3nt: TGTGCCAGCAGCGATTCCGGGACTAGTTTTGTCACCGGGGAGCTGTTTTTT
v_gene: TRBV14; abundance: NA; j_gene: TRBJ1-1; d_gene: NA; len: 13; CDR3aa: CASSPGIKGEAFF; CDR3nt: TGTGCCAGCAGCCCGGGGATTAAAGGAGAAGCTTTCTTT
v_gene: TRBV9; abundance: NA; j_gene: TRBJ1-1; d_gene: NA; len: 15; CDR3aa: CASSVGGALNTEAFF; CDR3nt: TGTGCCAGCAGCGTAGGGGGGGCTCTGAACACTGAAGCTTTCTTT
v_gene: TRBV11-1; abundance: NA; j_gene: TRBJ1-2; d_gene: NA; len: 14; CDR3aa: CASSKGQSGYGYTF; CDR3nt: TGTGCCAGCAGCAAAGGACAGTCGGGCTATGGCTACACCTTC
v_gene: TRBV25-1; abundance: medium-sized; j_gene: TRBJ2-7; d_gene: NA; len: 11; CDR3aa: CASIWGYEQYF; CDR3nt: TGTGCCAGCATTTGGGGGTACGAGCAGTACTTC
v_gene: TRBV30; abundance: NA; j_gene: TRBJ2-1; d_gene: NA; len: 16; CDR3aa: CAWSPTGGGRWDEQFF; CDR3nt: TGTGCCTGGAGCCCAACGGGAGGGGGCCGGTGGGATGAGCAGTTCTTC
v_gene: TRBV5-1; abundance: once; j_gene: TRBJ2-7; d_gene: TRBD1; len: 11; CDR3aa: CASSPDRVQYF; CDR3nt: TGCGCCAGCAGCCCCGACAGGGTCCAGTACTTC
v_gene: TRBV27; abundance: NA; j_gene: TRBJ2-5; d_gene: NA; len: 12; CDR3aa: CASSSLGETQYF; CDR3nt: TGTGCCAGCAGTTCTCTAGGGGAGACCCAGTACTTC
v_gene: TRBV7-6; abundance: NA; j_gene: TRBJ2-1; d_gene: TRBD2; len: 13; CDR3aa: CASSSGGVDEQFF; CDR3nt: TGTGCCAGCAGCTCGGGGGGGGTGGATGAGCAGTTCTTC
v_gene: TRBV7-9; abundance: NA; j_gene: TRBJ1-1; d_gene: NA; len: 13; CDR3aa: CASSLTMGTEAFF; CDR3nt: TGTGCCAGCAGCCTAACAATGGGAACTGAAGCTTTCTTT
v_gene: TRBV5-1; abundance: NA; j_gene: TRBJ1-1; d_gene: NA; len: 15; CDR3aa: CASSLRRQENTEAFF; CDR3nt: TGCGCCAGCAGCTTGCGCCGACAGGAGAACACTGAAGCTTTCTTT
v_gene: TRBV28; abundance: NA; j_gene: TRBJ2-3; d_gene: NA; len: 11; CDR3aa: CASSLTDTQYF; CDR3nt: TGTGCCAGCAGTTTGACAGATACGCAGTATTTT
v_gene: TRBV7-8; abundance: NA; j_gene: TRBJ1-1; d_gene: NA; len: 15; CDR3aa: CASSLGQPRNTEAFF; CDR3nt: TGTGCCAGCAGCCTAGGACAGCCGAGGAACACTGAAGCTTTCTTT
v_gene: TRBV7-9; abundance: NA; j_gene: TRBJ2-3; d_gene: NA; len: 15; CDR3aa: CASSSGMGSMDTQYF; CDR3nt: TGTGCCAGCAGCTCGGGGATGGGGTCGATGGATACGCAGTATTTT
v_gene: TRBV11-2; abundance: NA; j_gene: TRBJ1-5; d_gene: NA; len: 13; CDR3aa: CASSKTGLQPQHF; CDR3nt: TGTGCCAGCAGCAAGACCGGACTGCAGCCCCAGCATTTT
v_gene: TRBV6-6; abundance: NA; j_gene: TRBJ2-1; d_gene: NA; len: 16; CDR3aa: CASSYIGGPTIDEQFF; CDR3nt: TGTGCCAGCAGTTACATCGGGGGCCCCACTATCGATGAGCAGTTCTTC
v_gene: TRBV25-1; abundance: NA; j_gene: TRBJ2-7; d_gene: NA; len: 15; CDR3aa: CASSEFAGYAYEQYF; CDR3nt: TGTGCCAGCAGTGAATTCGCAGGGTATGCTTACGAGCAGTACTTC
v_gene: TRBV6-6; abundance: NA; j_gene: TRBJ1-3; d_gene: TRBD1; len: 14; CDR3aa: CASSLRGLGNTIYF; CDR3nt: TGTGCCAGCAGTTTGAGGGGGCTTGGAAACACCATATATTTT
v_gene: TRBV9; abundance: NA; j_gene: TRBJ2-7; d_gene: TRBD1; len: 12; CDR3aa: CASSEDRGPLYF; CDR3nt: TGTGCCAGCAGCGAAGACAGGGGGCCCCTTTACTTC
v_gene: TRBV7-2; abundance: NA; j_gene: TRBJ1-5; d_gene: NA; len: 13; CDR3aa: CASTPDRNQPQHF; CDR3nt: TGTGCCAGCACACCAGACCGCAATCAGCCCCAGCATTTT
v_gene: TRBV10-1; abundance: NA; j_gene: TRBJ2-2; d_gene: NA; len: 13; CDR3aa: CASSEREAGELFF; CDR3nt: TGCGCCAGCAGTGAGAGGGAGGCCGGGGAGCTGTTTTTT
v_gene: TRBV5-1; abundance: NA; j_gene: TRBJ1-1; d_gene: NA; len: 13; CDR3aa: CASSLIVNTEAFF; CDR3nt: TGCGCCAGCAGCTTAATTGTGAACACTGAAGCTTTCTTT
v_gene: TRBV12-5; abundance: NA; j_gene: TRBJ1-1; d_gene: NA; len: 18; CDR3aa: CASGLVLSGLEQNTEAFF; CDR3nt: TGTGCTAGTGGTTTGGTACTGTCAGGACTAGAACAGAACACTGAAGCTTTCTTT
v_gene: TRBV27; abundance: few; j_gene: TRBJ2-2; d_gene: TRBD1; len: 15; CDR3aa: CASSAGDRDTGELFF; CDR3nt: TGTGCCAGCAGTGCCGGGGACAGAGATACCGGGGAGCTGTTTTTT
v_gene: TRBV30; abundance: NA; j_gene: TRBJ1-3; d_gene: TRBD1; len: 14; CDR3aa: CATKGGGIRNTIYF; CDR3nt: TGTGCCACCAAAGGAGGGGGCATACGAAACACCATATATTTT
v_gene: TRBV19; abundance: NA; j_gene: TRBJ2-1; d_gene: TRBD1; len: 15; CDR3aa: CASSIKGAAYNEQFF; CDR3nt: TGTGCCAGTAGTATCAAGGGGGCCGCCTACAATGAGCAGTTCTTC
v_gene: TRBV15; abundance: few; j_gene: TRBJ2-1; d_gene: TRBD1; len: 16; CDR3aa: CATSRGSDRVYNEQFF; CDR3nt: TGTGCCACCAGCAGAGGATCGGACAGGGTATACAATGAGCAGTTCTTC
v_gene: TRBV2; abundance: NA; j_gene: TRBJ1-2; d_gene: NA; len: 13; CDR3aa: CASSEARAYGYTF; CDR3nt: TGTGCCAGCAGTGAAGCCCGGGCATATGGCTACACCTTC
v_gene: TRBV27; abundance: NA; j_gene: TRBJ1-2; d_gene: TRBD1; len: 13; CDR3aa: CASSSGGYYGYTF; CDR3nt: TGTGCCAGCAGTTCAGGGGGCTACTATGGCTACACCTTC
v_gene: TRBV30; abundance: NA; j_gene: TRBJ1-3; d_gene: NA; len: 12; CDR3aa: CAWSGAGNTIYF; CDR3nt: TGTGCCTGGAGTGGGGCTGGAAACACCATATATTTT
v_gene: TRBV2; abundance: NA; j_gene: TRBJ2-3; d_gene: TRBD2; len: 16; CDR3aa: CASSEGTSGPTDTQYF; CDR3nt: TGTGCCAGCAGTGAAGGGACTAGCGGTCCCACAGATACGCAGTATTTT
v_gene: TRBV27; abundance: once; j_gene: TRBJ2-3; d_gene: TRBD2; len: 16; CDR3aa: CASSPGTSGSTDTQYF; CDR3nt: TGTGCCAGCAGTCCCGGGACTAGCGGGAGCACAGATACGCAGTATTTT
v_gene: TRBV5-4; abundance: NA; j_gene: TRBJ2-3; d_gene: NA; len: 14; CDR3aa: CASSFEGRTDTQYF; CDR3nt: TGTGCCAGCAGCTTTGAGGGTCGCACAGATACGCAGTATTTT
v_gene: TRBV27; abundance: NA; j_gene: TRBJ1-4; d_gene: NA; len: 9; CDR3aa: CASSWRLFF; CDR3nt: TGTGCCAGCAGTTGGAGGCTGTTTTTT
v_gene: TRBV19; abundance: once; j_gene: TRBJ2-7; d_gene: NA; len: 15; CDR3aa: CASSIGWGGGYEQYF; CDR3nt: TGTGCCAGTAGTATAGGATGGGGTGGGGGCTACGAGCAGTACTTC
v_gene: TRBV27; abundance: NA; j_gene: TRBJ2-7; d_gene: NA; len: 13; CDR3aa: CASSFAQTYEQYF; CDR3nt: TGTGCCAGCAGTTTCGCACAGACCTACGAGCAGTACTTC